This record covers a single TCR beta chain. These data are taken from a study of blood T cell repertoires in COVID-19. In the study overall: T cells, B-cell-depleted T cells, or PBMCs provided the cDNA or gDNA that served as material.

This CDR3 is 20 amino acids long. Germline V gene data show CDR1 as LGHDT and CDR2 as YNNKEL (reference sequence). With V trimmed by 0 bases and J by 5 bases, 17 bases remained unmatched. Authors' processing steps: Nucleated cell number was recorded as an estimate derived from reference gene primer amplification. The assay was immunoSEQ multiplex PCR, and TCRdb's table has in-frame clones only and misses some. The V and J calls and the clone size are those of that table, but D and trimming were determined from the DNA. The table includes under 450,000 clones, approximately 91% detected once. The sequence was obtained from a woman aged 40 to 50 who had been exposed to COVID-19. The sequencing sample was made of PBMCs or T cells enriched from blood (not recorded which). This sequence joins TRBV3-1 (or the pseudogene TRBV3-2) and TRBJ2-1; 9 positions agree with TRBD2. CDR3 loop: CASSQEGAASGAVRHNEQFF. Written as DNA, the CDR3 is TGTGCCAGCAGCCAAGAAGGGGCGGCTAGCGGGGCCGTGAGGCACAATGAGCAGTTCTTC.